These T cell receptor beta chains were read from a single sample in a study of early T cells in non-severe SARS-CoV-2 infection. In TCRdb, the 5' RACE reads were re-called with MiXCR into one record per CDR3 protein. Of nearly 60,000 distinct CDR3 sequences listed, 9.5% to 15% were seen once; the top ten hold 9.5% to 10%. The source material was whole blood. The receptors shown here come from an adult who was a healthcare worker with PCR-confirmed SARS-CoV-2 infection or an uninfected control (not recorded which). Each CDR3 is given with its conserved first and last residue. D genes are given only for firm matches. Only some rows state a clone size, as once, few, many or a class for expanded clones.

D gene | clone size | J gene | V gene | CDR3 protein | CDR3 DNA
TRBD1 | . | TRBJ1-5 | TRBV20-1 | CSARTGVNQPQHF | TGCAGTGCTAGAACAGGGGTAAATCAGCCCCAGCATTTT
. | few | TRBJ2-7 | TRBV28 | CASSAPPGSRGYEQYF | TGTGCCAGCAGTGCACCCCCCGGGAGTCGGGGCTACGAGCAGTACTTC
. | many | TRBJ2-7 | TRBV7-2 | CASSGRDYEQYF | TGTGCCAGCAGCGGCCGGGACTACGAGCAGTACTTC
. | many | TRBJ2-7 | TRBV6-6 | CASKGDEQYF | TGTGCCAGCAAGGGGGACGAGCAGTACTTC
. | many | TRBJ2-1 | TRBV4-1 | CASSQGAWDEQFF | TGCGCCAGCAGCCAAGGAGCATGGGATGAGCAGTTCTTC
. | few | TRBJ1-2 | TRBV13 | CASSLGYGYGYTF | TGTGCCAGCAGCTTAGGGTACGGCTATGGCTACACCTTC
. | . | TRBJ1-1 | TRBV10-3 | CAISAGVGTEAFF | TGTGCCATCAGTGCAGGGGTCGGCACTGAAGCTTTCTTT
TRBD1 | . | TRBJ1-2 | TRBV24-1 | CATSVGTAYGYTF | TGTGCCACCAGTGTTGGGACAGCCTATGGCTACACCTTC
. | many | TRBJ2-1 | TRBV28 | CASREGQSSYNEQFF | TGTGCCAGCAGGGAAGGACAGAGCTCCTACAATGAGCAGTTCTTC
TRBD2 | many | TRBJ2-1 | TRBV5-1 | CASSFSGSTAVDEQFF | TGCGCCAGCAGCTTTAGCGGGTCGACGGCCGTGGATGAGCAGTTCTTC
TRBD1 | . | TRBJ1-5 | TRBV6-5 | CASSRTGGRQSQHF | TGTGCCAGCAGTCGGACAGGGGGACGGCAGTCCCAGCATTTT
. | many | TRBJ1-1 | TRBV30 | CAWSVLQQYEAFF | TGTGCCTGGAGTGTCCTCCAGCAATATGAAGCTTTCTTT
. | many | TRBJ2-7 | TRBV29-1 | CSGAAWGSGEQYF | TGCAGCGGGGCCGCCTGGGGATCGGGCGAGCAGTACTTC
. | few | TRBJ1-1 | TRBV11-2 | CASSLAQGGNTEAFF | TGTGCCAGCAGCTTAGCACAGGGCGGGAACACTGAAGCTTTCTTT
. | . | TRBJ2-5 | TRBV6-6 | CASSYWDTQETQYF | TGTGCCAGCAGTTACTGGGACACCCAAGAGACCCAGTACTTC
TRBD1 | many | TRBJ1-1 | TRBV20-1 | CSARGPGGTEAFF | TGCAGTGCTAGAGGGCCAGGGGGCACTGAAGCTTTCTTT
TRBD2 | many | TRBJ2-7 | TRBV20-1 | CSASGTSGYEQYF | TGCAGTGCTTCCGGGACTAGCGGCTACGAGCAGTACTTC
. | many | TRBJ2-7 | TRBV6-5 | CASSYSKSRGYYEQYF | TGTGCCAGCAGTTACTCGAAGTCACGCGGGTACTACGAGCAGTACTTC
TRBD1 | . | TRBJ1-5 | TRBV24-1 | CATSDPNRDRVQHF | TGTGCCACCAGTGACCCCAACCGGGACAGGGTCCAGCATTTT
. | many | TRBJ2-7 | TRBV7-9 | CASSVGYYEQYF | TGTGCCAGCAGCGTGGGATACTACGAGCAGTACTTC
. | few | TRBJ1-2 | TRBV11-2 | CASSPGTFSRGYTF | TGTGCCAGCAGCCCGGGGACATTCTCTCGTGGCTACACCTTC
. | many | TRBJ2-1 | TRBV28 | CASILMMGDEQFF | TGTGCCAGCATTCTTATGATGGGCGATGAGCAGTTCTTC
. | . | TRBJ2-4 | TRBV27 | CASSLHEVNIQYF | TGTGCCAGCAGTTTACACGAGGTGAACATTCAGTACTTC
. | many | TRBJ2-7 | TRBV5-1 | CASSLHSGYEQYF | TGCGCCAGCAGCTTGCACTCAGGTTACGAGCAGTACTTC
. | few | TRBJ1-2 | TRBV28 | CASSFIGRGGYGYTF | TGTGCCAGCAGTTTTATAGGCAGGGGTGGCTATGGCTACACCTTC
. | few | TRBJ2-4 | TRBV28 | CASTAGLKGIQYF | TGTGCCAGCACCGCAGGGCTGAAAGGGATTCAGTACTTC
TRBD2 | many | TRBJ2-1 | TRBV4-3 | CASSRISGRGPYNEQFF | TGCGCCAGCAGCCGAATTAGCGGGAGGGGGCCCTACAATGAGCAGTTCTTC
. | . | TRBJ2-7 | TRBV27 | CASSRRGPLGEQYF | TGTGCCAGCAGTAGACGTGGGCCTCTTGGGGAGCAGTACTTC
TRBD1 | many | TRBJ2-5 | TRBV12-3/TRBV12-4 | CASSRDRGWTQYF | TGTGCCAGCAGTCGGGACAGGGGATGGACCCAGTACTTC